This entry concerns a single T cell receptor beta chain. These data originate in a study of blood T cell repertoires in COVID-19. Study details: COVID-19 samples, acute and convalescent, were from the United States, Italy and Spain. Sample material is recorded as cDNA or gDNA derived from T cells, B-cell-depleted T cells, or PBMCs.

The data were produced by immunoSEQ multiplex PCR, yet TCRdb's version contains in-frame clones alone and is incomplete. Here the sample spans approximately 52,000 clones, 90% being singletons. There are 11 residues in the CDR3. The germline gives CDR1 MNHEY, CDR2 SMNVEV (reference sequence). Germline trimming cut 3 bases from V and 14 bases from J; bases unmatched to any gene: 5. The sequenced sample was peripheral blood. This clonotype originated in a human donor in a cohort sampled during active COVID-19. This sequence joins TRBV27 and TRBJ1-2, with 8 bases identical to TRBD1. CDR3: CASSLDRVITF. In DNA, the CDR3 is TGTGCCAGCAGTTTGGACAGGGTGATAACCTTC.